A single sample is the source of the 31 T cell receptor beta chains below, sequenced in a study of blood T cell repertoires in COVID-19. Data came from immunoSEQ multiplex PCR; TCRdb stores just in-frame clones and leaves some out. The data show 350,000 to 550,000 clones, about 89% seen once. Source material: peripheral blood. Receptor source: a woman aged 25 to 39 with acute or convalescent COVID-19.

This chain's CDR3 is CASSLAGANTDTQYF. The CDR3 region has the DNA TGTGCCAGCAGCTTAGCGGGGGCCAACACAGATACGCAGTATTTT. The V call is TRBV7-8, the J call TRBJ2-3; D is possibly TRBD1 (6 bases). The V and J ends lost 0 bases and 2 bases respectively, with 9 bases between them. Looked up from germline, CDR1 is SGHVS and CDR2 is FQNEAQ. CDR3 length equals 15 residues. Combining the CDR3 with reference TRBV7-8 and TRBJ2-3 gives the whole variable domain GAGVSQSPRYKVAKRGQDVALRCDPISGHVSLFWYQQALGQGPEFLTYFQNEAQLDKSGLPSDRFFAERPEGSVSTLKIQRTQQEDSAVYLCASSLAGANTDTQYFGPGTRLTVL.

The V and J genes are TRBV7-9 and TRBJ2-1, with 8 bases fitting TRBD2. The CDR3 is 14 amino acids. The junction had 5 bases not matched to a gene; V was cut back by 8 bases and J by 2 bases. Germline CDR1 is SEHNR and CDR2 is FQNEAQ (reference sequence). CDR3 protein: CASGRGGPYNEQFF. Written as DNA, the CDR3 is TGTGCCAGCGGACGCGGGGGGCCCTACAATGAGCAGTTCTTC.

V is TRBV3-1 (or the pseudogene TRBV3-2) and J is TRBJ2-7; D remains ambiguous. The CDR3 loop spans 13 amino acids. The germline V and J ends were trimmed by 3 bases and 2 bases, with 8 bases remaining between them. In germline, CDR1 is LGHDT, CDR2 YNNKEL (reference sequence). CDR3 amino acids: CASSHEAPYEQYF. CDR3 nucleotide sequence: TGTGCCAGCAGCCACGAAGCTCCCTACGAGCAGTACTTC.

This chain joins TRBV6-5 and TRBJ2-3, with TRBD2 as a possible D gene (5 bases). CDR3 length: 14 residues. The germline V and J ends were trimmed by 6 bases and 0 bases, with 10 bases remaining between them. The germline V gene has CDR1 MNHEY and CDR2 SVGAGI. The CDR3 region has the DNA TGTGCCAGCAGGAGGGTATCTAGCACAGATACGCAGTATTTT. Amino acid sequence: CASRRVSSTDTQYF.

The chain joins TRBV12-3 or TRBV12-4 to TRBJ1-2, with D possibly being TRBD1 (5 bases). V lost 6 bases and J 4 bases, leaving 9 bases between the germline ends. The CDR3 spans 12 residues. The CDR3 region has the DNA TGTGCCAGCAGAAGGGGCACCTATGGCTACACCTTC. Translated, it gives CASRRGTYGYTF.

This clone was picked up a small number of times. The V and J genes are TRBV5-6 and TRBJ1-5; D is perhaps TRBD1 (6 bases). CDR3 size: 14 residues. CDR1 is SGHDT and CDR2 is YYEEEE in the germline V gene. V lost 4 bases to trimming and J lost 3 bases, with 11 bases between them. The CDR3 loop is CASSPTGFNQPQHF. Here the CDR3 DNA reads TGTGCCAGCAGCCCCACAGGGTTCAATCAGCCCCAGCATTTT.

The CDR3 spells CASSVSPGGLSEQYF. For the CDR3, the DNA is TGTGCCAGCAGCGTATCACCAGGGGGCTTGAGCGAGCAGTACTTC. This sequence joins TRBV9 and TRBJ2-7, with 8 bases identical to TRBD1. The V segment lost 1 base and the J segment 6 bases; nucleotides outside the gene matches: 9. CDR1 and CDR2 (germline): SGDLS, YYNGEE. There are 15 residues in the CDR3.

The chain joins TRBV24-1 to TRBJ2-1, with 8 bases identical to TRBD2. The J segment lost 4 bases and the V segment lost 1 base, leaving 5 bases of the junction unmatched. The germline CDR1 and CDR2 sequences are KGHDR and SFDVKD. The CDR3 runs 16 residues. DNA of the CDR3: TGTGCCACCAGTGATTTTGGCGGGGGGATGTACAATGAGCAGTTCTTC. Protein: CATSDFGGGMYNEQFF.

This clone showed up just once. The rearrangement links TRBV5-1 to TRBJ1-6; D is uncertain. The CDR3 extends over 15 amino acids. Trimming took 0 bases from V and 4 from J, leaving 8 bases between them. Germline CDR1 reads SGHRS; CDR2 reads YFSETQ. CDR3 sequence: CASSLDSGYNSPLHF. CDR3 sequence (DNA): TGCGCCAGCAGCTTGGATTCAGGTTATAATTCACCCCTCCACTTT.

This chain uses TRBV5-4 with TRBJ2-3; weak D call: TRBD2 (5 bases). This CDR3 region has 14 residues. The germline gives CDR1 SGHNT, CDR2 YYREEE (reference sequence). V gave up 4 bases and J gave up 2 bases, with 11 bases separating them. The CDR3 nucleotides read TGTGCCAGCAGCCGGACGGGGATCACAGATACGCAGTATTTT. This sequence encodes CASSRTGITDTQYF.

This clone has a single count. The CDR3 reads CASSPRTGGWDGYTF. Here the CDR3 DNA reads TGTGCCAGCTCACCACGGACAGGGGGCTGGGATGGCTACACCTTC. The chain couples TRBV18 to TRBJ1-2, with 11 nucleotides matching TRBD1. Germline assignment: CDR1 KGHSH and CDR2 LQKENI. V lost 1 base to trimming and J lost 6 bases; unmatched junction nucleotides: 4. This CDR3 is 15 amino acids long. The full variable domain, in which reference TRBV18 and TRBJ1-2 provide the parts outside the CDR3, is NAGVMQNPRHLVRRRGQEARLRCSPMKGHSHVYWYRQLPEEGLKFMVYLQKENIIDESGMPKERFSAEFPKEGPSILRIQQVVRGDSAAYFCASSPRTGGWDGYTFGSGTRLTVV.

The chain recombines TRBV6-5 with TRBJ1-1; D not resolved. The CDR3 length is 15 residues. V was clipped by 0 bases and J by 3 bases, with 11 bases between them. The germline V gene encodes CDR1 MNHEY and CDR2 SVGAGI. Here the CDR3 reads CASSYSGGGYTEAFF. The DNA for the CDR3 is TGTGCCAGCAGTTACTCGGGAGGTGGGTACACTGAAGCTTTCTTT.

This chain connects TRBV3-1 (or the pseudogene TRBV3-2) to TRBJ1-4, with a possible D match to TRBD1 (6 bases). This CDR3 has 15 residues. V lost 3 bases and J lost 3, with 11 bases in between. Germline V gene sequence: CDR1 LGHDT, CDR2 YNNKEL (reference sequence). DNA of the CDR3: TGTGCCAGCAGCCATTTGACAGGTTCTAATGAAAAACTGTTTTTT. Its translation is CASSHLTGSNEKLFF.

The V gene is TRBV5-6, the J gene TRBJ1-6, with D possibly being TRBD1 (5 bases). V lost 4 bases and J 6 bases, leaving 8 bases between the germline ends. Germline loops: CDR1 SGHDT, CDR2 YYEEEE. The length of the CDR3 is 13 residues. This chain's CDR3 is CASSAGRNSPLHF. The CDR3 DNA is TGTGCCAGCAGCGCGGGACGTAATTCACCCCTCCACTTT.

V gene TRBV4-1 combines with J gene TRBJ1-4; 9 bases align to TRBD1. V was clipped by 5 bases and J by 5 bases; unmatched bases: 9. The V gene's germline CDR1 is MGHRA and CDR2 YSYEKL. This CDR3 is built from 16 residues. Written as DNA, the CDR3 is TGCGCCAGCAGCTATCCCGGGACAGGGTTCAATGAAAAACTGTTTTTT. Protein: CASSYPGTGFNEKLFF.

The chain couples TRBV5-8 to TRBJ2-3, with 9 bases lining up with TRBD2. The CDR3 covers 14 residues. Germline V gene data show CDR1 as SGHTS and CDR2 as YDEGEE. CDR3 in amino acids: CAASAGGSGDTQYF. The CDR3, as DNA: TGTGCAGCCTCTGCGGGGGGGAGTGGGGATACGCAGTATTTT.

This chain connects TRBV5-6 to TRBJ2-3; 8 bases map to TRBD1. Trimming removed 3 bases from V and 2 bases from J; junction bases left unmatched: 8. This CDR3 is 16 amino acids long. Germline V gene data show CDR1 as SGHDT and CDR2 as YYEEEE. The CDR3 DNA sequence: TGTGCCAGCAGCTCCCCGACAGGGGACCCCACAGATACGCAGTATTTT. Translated, it gives CASSSPTGDPTDTQYF. The whole variable domain, remainder taken from reference TRBV5-6 and TRBJ2-3, is DAGVTQSPTHLIKTRGQQVTLRCSPKSGHDTVSWYQQALGQGPQFIFQYYEEEERQRGNFPDRFSGHQFPNYSSELNVNALLLGDSALYLCASSSPTGDPTDTQYFGPGTRLTVL.

The chain is built from TRBV28 and TRBJ2-3; weak D call: TRBD2 (7 bases). This CDR3 comprises 15 residues. Trimming took 5 bases from V and 4 from J, leaving 16 bases between them. Looked up from germline, CDR1 is MDHEN and CDR2 is SYDVKM. In nucleotides, the CDR3 is TGTGCCAGCAGTAGCCGCGGGGGCCTTCCAGATACGCAGTATTTT. Protein: CASSSRGGLPDTQYF.

The rearrangement uses TRBV19 and TRBJ1-3; 10 nucleotides agree with TRBD1. Germline values: CDR1 LNHDA, CDR2 SQIVND (reference sequence). V shed 3 bases and J 2 bases; nucleotides not matched to a gene: 4. The CDR3 is 16 residues long. For the CDR3, the DNA is TGTGCCAGTAGTATCCGGGACAGGGGACCTGGAAACACCATATATTTT. Translating gives CASSIRDRGPGNTIYF.

V usage is TRBV28 and J usage is TRBJ1-3; D remains ambiguous. Per germline, CDR1 MDHEN and CDR2 SYDVKM. The CDR3 loop spans 14 amino acids. The V and J ends lost 5 bases and 4 bases respectively, with 12 bases between them. The CDR3 DNA is TGTGCCAGCAGTAAAAATTGGAGAGGAAACACCATATATTTT. This gives the protein CASSKNWRGNTIYF.

This clone was counted a single time. This chain connects TRBV7-9 to TRBJ2-2, with D possibly matching TRBD1 (5 bases). V was clipped by 5 bases and J by 7 bases, with 14 bases between them. This CDR3 comprises 14 residues. The germline CDR1 and CDR2 sequences are SEHNR and FQNEAQ (reference sequence). The CDR3 here is CASSPGRVNGELFF. The CDR3 nucleotides read TGTGCCAGCAGCCCCGGCAGGGTGAACGGGGAGCTGTTTTTT.

The chain has TRBV7-9 and TRBJ2-1, with 9 bases identical to TRBD1. The CDR3 is 15 amino acids. The V gene end was trimmed by 1 base and the J gene end by 8 bases; junction bases not matched to a gene: 6. Germline CDR1 reads SEHNR; CDR2 reads FQNEAQ (reference sequence). The CDR3 spells CASSLEGQGYDEQFF. CDR3 sequence (DNA): TGTGCCAGCAGCTTAGAGGGACAGGGTTACGATGAGCAGTTCTTC.

The genes are TRBV11-2 and TRBJ2-7; TRBD2 is a possible D gene (6 bases). The CDR3 contains 16 residues. Deletions cut 5 bases from V and 7 bases from J, with 24 bases between. Germline V CDR1 and CDR2: SGHAT, FQNNGV. The CDR3: CASSLSGGVGAGEQYF. The CDR3 nucleotides read TGTGCCAGCAGCCTTAGTGGAGGGGTCGGCGCTGGGGAGCAGTACTTC.

The chain combines TRBV7-9 with TRBJ2-1, with D perhaps TRBD2 (5 bases). The CDR3 runs 14 residues. CDR1 and CDR2 (germline): SEHNR, FQNEAQ (reference sequence). V was clipped by 5 bases and J by 5 bases, with 13 bases between them. As DNA, the CDR3 is TGTGCCAGCAGCCCCGGGATACTCGACAATGAGCAGTTCTTC. It specifies CASSPGILDNEQFF.

The chain employs TRBV27 and TRBJ2-7; D possibly corresponds to TRBD2 (7 bases). V shed 5 bases and J shed 2 bases, with 10 bases lying between them. The germline gives CDR1 MNHEY, CDR2 SMNVEV (reference sequence). The CDR3 extends over 13 amino acids. CDR3 region: CASSNGGPYEQYF. In DNA, the CDR3 is TGTGCCAGCAGTAACGGGGGGCCCTACGAGCAGTACTTC.

The chain links TRBV28 to TRBJ2-2, with 12 bases aligning to TRBD1. V lost 11 bases and J lost 5; bases outside the gene matches: 9. The CDR3 length is 15 residues. The germline gives CDR1 MDHEN, CDR2 SYDVKM. Here the CDR3 reads CAGGQGALATGELFF. CDR3 DNA: TGTGCCGGGGGACAGGGGGCTTTAGCGACCGGGGAGCTGTTTTTT.

The rearrangement joins TRBV10-2 to TRBJ2-3; 7 positions agree with TRBD2. CDR3 size: 14 residues. The germline V gene has CDR1 WSHSY and CDR2 SAAADI. With 4 bases clipped from V and 1 base from J, the junction kept 2 bases outside the gene matches. The CDR3 sequence is CASSVSGRTDTQYF. DNA of the CDR3: TGCGCCAGCAGTGTTAGCGGGCGCACAGATACGCAGTATTTT.

The table lists this clone with a count of one. V gene TRBV21-1 combines with J gene TRBJ1-1; the table's D gene call, TRBD1, was not cross checked with the DNA. TRBV21-1 is a recognized pseudogene. The CDR3 spans 15 residues. CDR3 sequence reads: CAKQQVLSFTTEAFF. The CDR3 bases are TGTGCCAAACAGCAGGTTTTGTCTTTTACTACTGAAGCTTTCTTT.

The chain joins TRBV5-1 to TRBJ2-7, with TRBD1 identical over 7 bases. Germline loops: CDR1 SGHRS, CDR2 YFSETQ. CDR3 length equals 16 residues. The ends lost 0 bases at V and 3 bases at J; junction bases unmatched: 9. The CDR3 nucleotides are TGCGCCAGCAGCTTGGGACCCTACAGGGGAGACTACGAGCAGTACTTC. It encodes CASSLGPYRGDYEQYF.

The J gene is TRBJ2-3, the V gene TRBV27; the D is unclear. This CDR3 has 12 amino acids. Germline lookup yields CDR1 MNHEY and CDR2 SMNVEV (reference sequence). The V end lost 9 bases, the J end lost 4 bases, and 11 bases lay between the germline ends. Here the CDR3 DNA reads TGTGCCAGTGGCTGGGCAGCAGATACGCAGTATTTT. This encodes CASGWAADTQYF.

V gene TRBV3-1 (or the pseudogene TRBV3-2) combines with J gene TRBJ2-3; D is undetermined. Trimming left V 0 bases short and J 0 bases short, with 7 bases between. This CDR3 is built from 15 residues. The germline CDR1 and CDR2 sequences are LGHDT and YNNKEL (reference sequence). The CDR3 loop reads CASSQEATSTDTQYF. The CDR3 DNA is TGTGCCAGCAGCCAAGAGGCGACTAGCACAGATACGCAGTATTTT.